The 11 T cell receptor beta chains below come from one sample, sequenced in a study of blood T cell repertoires in COVID-19. Libraries were prepared by immunoSEQ multiplex PCR; TCRdb keeps only in-frame clonotypes and omits some of them. In the table there are about 170,000 clones, under 90% of which are singletons. The sample consisted of peripheral blood. These receptors came from a woman older than 75 with acute or convalescent COVID-19.

The gene calls are TRBV11-1 and TRBJ1-1; D perhaps matches TRBD1 (6 bases). Germline CDR1 reads SGHAT; CDR2 reads FQDESV (reference sequence). Trimming shortened V by 3 bases and J by 1 base, and 12 bases separated the two germline ends. The CDR3 length is 15 residues. The CDR3 sequence: CASSFGGAGNTEAFF. The CDR3 DNA reads as TGTGCCAGCAGCTTTGGGGGGGCAGGGAACACTGAAGCTTTCTTT.

The chain recombines TRBV9 with TRBJ2-7; the match to TRBD1 covers 7 bases. This CDR3 is 14 amino acids long. The V segment lost 4 bases and the J segment 1 base; nucleotides outside the gene matches: 5. Germline CDR1 SGDLS, CDR2 YYNGEE. This chain's CDR3 is CASSTGEPSYEQYF. CDR3 nucleotides: TGTGCCAGCAGCACAGGGGAGCCTTCCTACGAGCAGTACTTC.

The rearrangement joins TRBV12-5 to TRBJ1-1; 7 bases are a match to TRBD1. The trim removed 2 bases at V and 4 bases at J, leaving 7 bases unmatched. CDR1 and CDR2 (germline): LGHNT, FRNRAP. The CDR3 is 15 residues long. This CDR3 reads CASGLSRQGITEAFF. The DNA for the CDR3 is TGTGCTAGTGGTTTGTCTCGACAGGGCATCACTGAAGCTTTCTTT.

This clone was detected only once. V usage is TRBV7-9 and J usage is TRBJ2-1, with 7 bases fitting TRBD1. Trimming removed 5 bases from V and 5 bases from J; junction bases left unmatched: 3. The CDR3 sequence is 13 residues long. The germline CDR1 and CDR2 sequences are SEHNR and FQNEAQ (reference sequence). CDR3 in amino acids: CASSRGQNNEQFF. The CDR3 region has the DNA TGTGCCAGCAGCCGGGGACAGAACAATGAGCAGTTCTTC.

The chain couples TRBV19 to TRBJ2-1; 11 bases map to TRBD2. The CDR3 is 15 amino acids. The germline V gene has CDR1 LNHDA and CDR2 SQIVND (reference sequence). Germline trimming cut 1 base from V and 7 bases from J; bases unmatched to any gene: 3. CDR3 coding DNA: TGTGCCAGTAGTATAGTAGCGGGAGGGGGGAATGAGCAGTTCTTC. Its translation is CASSIVAGGGNEQFF.

J is TRBJ2-3 and V is TRBV11-3, with TRBD2 matching 7 bases. The CDR3 has 15 residues. Trimming at V came to 2 bases and at J to 3 bases, leaving 5 bases not matched to a gene. The V gene's germline CDR1 is SGHNT and CDR2 YENEEA. The CDR3 region has the DNA TGTGCCAGCAGCTTACTTGGGGGGGAAACAGATACGCAGTATTTT. Amino acid sequence: CASSLLGGETDTQYF.

The V gene is TRBV27, the J gene TRBJ1-2; D is uncertain. CDR1 and CDR2 (germline): MNHEY, SMNVEV (reference sequence). This CDR3 region has 14 residues. Trimming stripped 3 bases from V and 4 bases from J, with 12 bases between. DNA for the CDR3: TGTGCCAGCAGTTTGTCCAGGTACCTCTATGGCTACACCTTC. This translates into CASSLSRYLYGYTF.

The chain has TRBV27 and TRBJ1-1; TRBD1 is a possible D gene (6 bases). Germline CDR1 is MNHEY and CDR2 is SMNVEV (reference sequence). The CDR3 extends over 14 amino acids. V shed 5 bases and J shed 6 bases, with 16 bases lying between them. CDR3 in amino acids: CASSRRSGGPEAFF. CDR3 in DNA: TGTGCCAGCAGTAGAAGGAGCGGGGGCCCTGAAGCTTTCTTT.

The chain couples TRBV19 to TRBJ1-2; D uncertain. CDR1 and CDR2 (germline): LNHDA, SQIVND (reference sequence). The CDR3 is 13 amino acids. V was trimmed by 11 bases and J by 7 bases, leaving 20 bases between them. The CDR3 reads CAAKTGMGGGYTF. The DNA for the CDR3 is TGTGCCGCCAAGACCGGGATGGGTGGTGGCTACACCTTC.

The chain combines TRBV25-1 with TRBJ1-6, with D possibly being TRBD1 (6 bases). CDR1 and CDR2 from the germline V gene are MGHDK and SYGVNS. The length of the CDR3 is 14 residues. V was trimmed by 8 bases and J by 5 bases, leaving 13 bases between them. In DNA form, the CDR3 reads TGTGCCAGCGCACAGACAGGAGATAATTCACCCCTCCACTTT. This encodes CASAQTGDNSPLHF.

V is TRBV6-5 and J is TRBJ2-7, with TRBD2 as a possible D gene (6 bases). V dropped 10 bases and J dropped 4 bases, with 14 bases sitting between them. Per the germline V gene, CDR1 is MNHEY and CDR2 is SVGAGI. The CDR3 sequence is 12 residues long. DNA for the CDR3: TGTGCCACGGAGGGGAGCAATTACGAGCAGTACTTC. It specifies CATEGSNYEQYF.